Presented here are 29 T cell receptor beta chains from one specimen sequenced in a study of shared clonotypes between healthy human individuals. Generated by immunoSEQ multiplex PCR, the TCRdb table keeps only in-frame clones and is missing some. Of 2,100,000 or so clones listed, 90% to 96% are singletons. Sequenced sample: naive CD4+ T cells sorted from blood. The subset is: CD45RA+ positively selected. Receptor source: a man between 18 and 35 years old in good health.

CDR3 residues: CASSGGVADTQYF. CDR3 sequence (DNA): TGTGCCAGCAGCGGCGGGGTCGCAGATACGCAGTATTTT. The rearrangement uses TRBV9 and TRBJ2-3, with D perhaps TRBD2 (6 bases). V was cut by 3 bases and J by 4 bases, with 9 bases left in between. Per the germline V gene, CDR1 is SGDLS and CDR2 is YYNGEE. This CDR3 spans 13 amino acids.

The gene calls are TRBV10-3 and TRBJ2-2; 7 bases fit TRBD1. This CDR3 is built from 16 residues. Germline loops: CDR1 ENHRY, CDR2 SYGVKD. V dropped 4 bases and J dropped 6; count of bases not matched to a gene: 11. CDR3 in DNA: TGTGCCATCAGTGGGTCCGCAGGGGGAGTCGCCGGGGAGCTGTTTTTT. It translates to CAISGSAGGVAGELFF.

This chain joins TRBV14 and TRBJ1-2; 8 bases align to TRBD1. CDR3 length equals 14 residues. The germline CDR1 and CDR2 sequences are SGHDN and FVKESK. With 4 bases clipped from V and 7 bases from J, the junction kept 8 bases outside the gene matches. CDR3: CASSPSGTGGGYTF. The CDR3 nucleotides are TGTGCCAGCAGCCCCTCTGGGACAGGCGGTGGCTACACCTTC.

This chain links TRBV7-9 with TRBJ2-3; TRBD1 might be the D (6 bases). Germline V lookup: CDR1 SEHNR, CDR2 FQNEAQ (reference sequence). V was trimmed by 7 bases and J by 5 bases, leaving 7 bases between them. CDR3 length: 11 amino acids. The CDR3 protein is CASNRVDTQYF. As DNA, the CDR3 is TGTGCCAGCAACAGGGTAGATACGCAGTATTTT.

The V call is TRBV30, the J call TRBJ2-3, with a possible D match to TRBD2 (5 bases). V was trimmed by 5 bases and J by 2 bases, leaving 17 bases between them. The CDR3 has 15 amino acids. CDR1 is GTSNPN, CDR2 SVGIG, per germline (reference sequence). The CDR3 loop reads CAWVISGYNTDTQYF. The CDR3 DNA reads TGTGCCTGGGTTATCAGCGGTTATAACACAGATACGCAGTATTTT.

The chain uses TRBV28 and TRBJ2-1, with TRBD2 matching over 10 bases. Germline V lookup: CDR1 MDHEN, CDR2 SYDVKM. The CDR3 is 15 residues long. V lost 5 bases and J lost 16; bases outside the gene matches: 17. The CDR3 nucleotides are TGTGCCAGCAGTCCCCCAGGGGTAGCGGGGGGTGTGAGTTTCTTC. Amino acid sequence: CASSPPGVAGGVSFF.

This clone was seen a single time. This specimen includes other DNA sequences encoding the same CDR3. This chain links TRBV7-9 with TRBJ1-2; TRBD1 agrees at 9 bases. This CDR3 is built from 13 residues. In germline, CDR1 is SEHNR, CDR2 FQNEAQ (reference sequence). Trimming at V came to 3 bases and at J to 4 bases, leaving 0 bases not matched to a gene. CDR3 DNA sequence: TGTGCCAGCAGCTTGGACAGGGGCTATGGCTACACCTTC. Its protein product is CASSLDRGYGYTF.

The rearrangement joins TRBV4-2 to TRBJ1-3; no clear D gene. Germline CDR1 is LGHNA and CDR2 is YNFKEQ. CDR3 length equals 15 residues. The V end lost 0 bases, the J end lost 2 bases, and 8 bases lay between the germline ends. CDR3 region: CASSQDMAAGNTIYF. Written as DNA, the CDR3 is TGTGCCAGCAGCCAAGATATGGCAGCTGGAAACACCATATATTTT.

The chain couples TRBV5-6 to TRBJ2-7; tentatively, D is TRBD1 or TRBD2 (7 bases each). The V gene's germline CDR1 is SGHDT and CDR2 YYEEEE. Trimming shortened V by 2 bases and J by 4 bases, and 13 bases separated the two germline ends. CDR3 length equals 14 residues. The CDR3 sequence: CASSFRGGGYEQYF. Written as DNA, the CDR3 is TGTGCCAGCAGCTTCAGGGGGGGCGGTTACGAGCAGTACTTC.

This chain's CDR3 is CASSISGTESNYGYTF. CDR3 nucleotide sequence: TGTGCCAGCAGTATCTCCGGGACGGAGTCAAACTATGGCTACACCTTC. The chain joins TRBV28 to TRBJ1-2, with D possibly being TRBD1 (5 bases). The CDR3 has 16 residues. V was cut by 5 bases and J by 2 bases, with 18 bases left in between. The V gene's germline CDR1 is MDHEN and CDR2 SYDVKM.

V gene TRBV7-3 combines with J gene TRBJ2-7; 7 positions match TRBD1. Trimming at V came to 5 bases and at J to 2 bases, leaving 6 bases not matched to a gene. The V gene's germline CDR1 is SGHTA and CDR2 FQGTGA. This CDR3 spans 14 amino acids. DNA for the CDR3: TGTGCCAGCAGCGCCGGGGACAGTCCCTACGAGCAGTACTTC. It translates to CASSAGDSPYEQYF.

This clone was observed a few times. The gene calls are TRBV25-1 and TRBJ1-3; D is undetermined. The V gene's germline CDR1 is MGHDK and CDR2 SYGVNS. CDR3 length: 16 residues. V shed 4 bases and J shed 1 base, with 14 bases lying between them. CDR3 loop: CASSGQVGSSGNTIYF. The CDR3 bases are TGTGCCAGCAGTGGGCAAGTAGGTTCATCTGGAAACACCATATATTTT.

This chain connects TRBV27 to TRBJ2-1; no definite D call. The CDR3 length is 16 residues. V gave up 0 bases and J gave up 6 bases, with 15 bases separating them. In germline, CDR1 is MNHEY, CDR2 SMNVEV (reference sequence). The CDR3 DNA follows: TGTGCCAGCAGTTTATCTAGCAGAATAGAGGCCAATGAGCAGTTCTTC. Amino acids: CASSLSSRIEANEQFF.

The chain links TRBV5-1 to TRBJ2-1, with TRBD1 matching 10 bases. The J segment lost 6 bases and the V segment lost 4 bases, leaving 4 bases of the junction unmatched. CDR3 length: 14 amino acids. Germline V gene lookup returns CDR1 SGHRS and CDR2 YFSETQ. The CDR3 reads CASSRGQGGNEQFF. As DNA, the CDR3 is TGCGCCAGCAGCCGCGGACAGGGGGGCAATGAGCAGTTCTTC.

CDR3 protein: CARTGASGREQFF. The CDR3 nucleotides read TGTGCCCGCACCGGGGCTAGCGGGAGGGAGCAGTTCTTC. V gene TRBV30 combines with J gene TRBJ2-1; the match to TRBD2 covers 11 bases. CDR3 length equals 13 residues. CDR1 and CDR2 (germline): GTSNPN, SVGIG (reference sequence). Trimming took 8 bases from V and 10 from J; bases not matched to a gene: 10.

This CDR3 reads CASSDGQGAADTQYF. CDR3 coding DNA: TGTGCCAGCAGTGACGGACAGGGGGCTGCAGATACGCAGTATTTT. The rearrangement links TRBV2 to TRBJ2-3; 11 positions match TRBD1. CDR1 is SNHLY and CDR2 is FYNNEI in the germline V gene. V was clipped by 3 bases and J by 4 bases; unmatched bases: 3. The CDR3 spans 15 residues.

A few counts support this clone. The chain combines TRBV18 with TRBJ1-3; D is uncertain. The germline CDR1 and CDR2 sequences are KGHSH and LQKENI. This CDR3 has 15 amino acids. Deletions cut 0 bases from V and 2 bases from J, with 8 bases between. The CDR3, as DNA: TGTGCCAGCTCACCACCCAGTGAACCTGGAAACACCATATATTTT. Its protein is CASSPPSEPGNTIYF.

The chain links TRBV30 to TRBJ1-2, with 10 bases identical to TRBD1. This CDR3 has 13 residues. The germline V gene has CDR1 GTSNPN and CDR2 SVGIG (reference sequence). CDR3 protein: CAQPRQGAAGYTF. The CDR3 DNA reads TGTGCTCAACCGCGACAGGGGGCAGCTGGCTACACCTTC.

This chain connects TRBV6-5 to TRBJ2-1; TRBD1 or TRBD2 may be the D gene (5 bases each). CDR3 length: 14 amino acids. Trimming removed 0 bases at V and 7 bases at J, with 10 bases between. CDR1 and CDR2 (germline): MNHEY, SVGAGI. CDR3 DNA sequence: TGTGCCAGCAGTTACTCGAGAGGGGTTAATGAGCAGTTCTTC. Translating it yields CASSYSRGVNEQFF.

This sequence joins TRBV2 and TRBJ2-3, with no clear D. Trimming cost V 4 bases and J 4 bases, with 12 bases left between them. Germline values: CDR1 SNHLY, CDR2 FYNNEI. The CDR3 spans 14 residues. The CDR3, as DNA: TGTGCCAGCAGTGGCCTAGTGAGGTCAGATACGCAGTATTTT. It is translated as CASSGLVRSDTQYF.

The chain links TRBV7-9 to TRBJ2-1; D tentatively reads TRBD1 or TRBD2 (5 bases each). V was pared by 3 bases and J by 6 bases, with 18 bases between. The germline V gene encodes CDR1 SEHNR and CDR2 FQNEAQ (reference sequence). CDR3 size: 16 residues. CDR3 region: CASSFTVQAGGNEQFF. As DNA, the CDR3 is TGTGCCAGCAGCTTTACGGTGCAGGCTGGGGGCAATGAGCAGTTCTTC.

The rearrangement links TRBV6-1 to TRBJ2-2; D gene ambiguous. The V end was cut by 0 bases, the J end by 2 bases, with 13 bases between. The CDR3 covers 17 residues. Germline-derived CDR1 and CDR2 are MNHNS and SASEGT. CDR3 sequence: CASSEAHGPLNTGELFF. CDR3 DNA sequence: TGTGCCAGCAGTGAAGCTCACGGGCCCTTAAACACCGGGGAGCTGTTTTTT.

The chain combines TRBV20-1 with TRBJ1-1; D remains ambiguous. Trimming stripped 5 bases from V and 11 bases from J, with 15 bases between. The germline gives CDR1 DFQATT, CDR2 SNEGSKA (reference sequence). The length of the CDR3 is 11 residues. CDR3 in DNA: TGCAGTGCTGGGCCGGGCCCGGGGGCTTTCTTT. Encoded protein: CSAGPGPGAFF.

V usage is TRBV5-3 and J usage is TRBJ2-7; the match to TRBD1 covers 8 bases. TRBV5-3 is assigned to the ORF class and has an uncertain function. V dropped 3 bases and J dropped 5; count of bases not matched to a gene: 10. This CDR3 contains 15 residues. For the CDR3, the DNA is TGTGCCAGAAGCTGGGCGGTCAGGGGGCTGGACGAGCAGTACTTC. It encodes CARSWAVRGLDEQYF.

This rearrangement joins TRBV28 to TRBJ2-7; TRBD1 might be the D (6 bases). Germline loops: CDR1 MDHEN, CDR2 SYDVKM. Trimming cost V 3 bases and J 0 bases, with 18 bases left between them. This CDR3 is 17 amino acids long. The CDR3, as DNA: TGTGCCAGCAGTTTTGGTAGGTGGGGGCCCTTCTCCTACGAGCAGTACTTC. Its protein product is CASSFGRWGPFSYEQYF.

This clone showed up just a few times. Other nucleotide sequences in the sample specify the same CDR3. The rearrangement uses TRBV2 and TRBJ1-2; TRBD1 might be the D (5 bases). The CDR3 is 13 residues long. V was shortened by 3 bases and J by 2 bases, with 7 bases between the two germline ends. Germline CDR1 and CDR2: SNHLY and FYNNEI. The CDR3 reads CASSESGNYGYTF. CDR3 bases: TGTGCCAGCAGTGAGTCAGGGAACTATGGCTACACCTTC.

This chain uses TRBV10-1 with TRBJ2-3, with D possibly TRBD1 on 6 matching bases. CDR1 and CDR2 (germline): WNHNN, SYGVQD (reference sequence). V lost 5 bases and J lost 5, with 14 bases in between. The CDR3 is 14 residues long. The CDR3 region is CASSRSRGGDTQYF. DNA of the CDR3: TGCGCCAGCAGTAGGTCGAGAGGGGGAGATACGCAGTATTTT.

The V and J genes are TRBV9 and TRBJ1-3; perhaps TRBD1 as D (5 bases). Looked up from germline, CDR1 is SGDLS and CDR2 is YYNGEE. The CDR3 extends over 17 amino acids. Trimming removed 3 bases at V and 0 bases at J, with 16 bases between. CDR3 sequence (DNA): TGTGCCAGCAGCGGGGGCGGTCGGGTCCTCTCTGGAAACACCATATATTTT. Amino acids: CASSGGGRVLSGNTIYF.

The chain has TRBV29-1 and TRBJ1-4; 8 bases line up with TRBD1. Trimming removed 5 bases from V and 0 bases from J; junction bases left unmatched: 5. This CDR3 comprises 15 residues. Germline V lookup: CDR1 SQVTM, CDR2 ANQGSEA. The CDR3 sequence: CSVSRGRATNEKLFF. The DNA for the CDR3 is TGCAGCGTTAGCAGGGGGCGAGCAACTAATGAAAAACTGTTTTTT.